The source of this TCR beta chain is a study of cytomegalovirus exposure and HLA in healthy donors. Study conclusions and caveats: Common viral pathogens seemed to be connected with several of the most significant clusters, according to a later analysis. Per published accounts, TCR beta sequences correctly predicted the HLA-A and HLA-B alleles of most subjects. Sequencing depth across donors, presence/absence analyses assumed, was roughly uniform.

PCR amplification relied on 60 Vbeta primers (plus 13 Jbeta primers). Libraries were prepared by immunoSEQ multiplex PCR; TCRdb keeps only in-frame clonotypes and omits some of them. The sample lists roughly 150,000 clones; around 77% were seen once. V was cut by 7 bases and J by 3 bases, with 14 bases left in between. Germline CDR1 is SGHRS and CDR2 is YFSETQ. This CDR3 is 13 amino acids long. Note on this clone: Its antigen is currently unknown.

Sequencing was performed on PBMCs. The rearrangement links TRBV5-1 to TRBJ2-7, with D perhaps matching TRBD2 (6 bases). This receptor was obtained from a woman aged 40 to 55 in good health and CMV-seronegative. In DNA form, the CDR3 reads TGCGCCAGCCGCAGGCGGGATGACTACGAGCAGTACTTC. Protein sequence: CASRRRDDYEQYF.